The clone carrying this T cell receptor beta chain was counted many times. Using its own MiXCR run on the RT-PCR reads, TCRdb lists one record per CDR3 protein. Altogether about 680,000 distinct CDR3 sequences are present, 13% to 15% being singletons, with the ten largest covering 3.6%. V was cut by 4 bases and J by 1 base, with 13 bases left in between. Germline loops: CDR1 SQVTM, CDR2 ANQGSEA. This CDR3 spans 14 amino acids. V gene TRBV29-1 combines with J gene TRBJ1-1; D is unresolved. The sequence was obtained from a female donor in good health, serving as a healthy control. The sample comprised memory CD4+ T cells from blood. The CDR3 spells CSVVTTGRNTEAFF. The CDR3 DNA is TGCAGCGTTGTCACCACTGGGAGGAACACTGAAGCTTTCTTT.